This T cell receptor (beta chain) was obtained from a study of blood T cell repertoires in COVID-19. The wider study: The origin of the acute and convalescent COVID-19 samples was the United States, Italy and Spain.

The authors' processing: Nucleated cell number was recorded as an estimate derived from reference gene primer amplification. Only in-frame clones appear in the TCRdb table, and some are missing; sequencing was by immunoSEQ multiplex PCR. The DNA was the basis for D and trimming; V, J and clone size are from that table. The profile covers around 190,000 clones, with approximately 86% appearing a single time and more than 7.5% taken by the ten largest. Trimming at V came to 4 bases and at J to 5 bases, leaving 5 bases not matched to a gene. This CDR3 has 15 amino acids. Germline CDR1 reads SQVTM; CDR2 reads ANQGSEA.

Sequenced material: peripheral blood. The chain carries TRBV29-1 and TRBJ2-3, with 14 bases aligning to TRBD2. This TCR was recovered from a man over 45 with active or convalescent COVID-19. The CDR3 region has the DNA TGCAGCGTTGGGAGAGGACTAGCGGGAGGAGATACGCAGTATTTT. This codes for CSVGRGLAGGDTQYF.